The 10 T cell receptor beta chains presented below share a single source sample, sequenced in a study of CD8 T cells in ankylosing spondylitis. TCRdb independently ran MiXCR on the 5' RACE reads; one entry per CDR3 protein. The data show about 5,700 distinct CDR3 sequences, around 2.3% seen once. The sequenced sample was blood, either unsorted or a sorted T cell fraction (not recorded which). The source is a male donor with ankylosing spondylitis or in good health (not recorded which).

The table lists this clonotype with many counts. The V call is TRBV9, the J call TRBJ2-2, with 15 bases matching TRBD2. Germline CDR1 reads SGDLS; CDR2 reads YYNGEE. CDR3 length: 18 residues. Unmatched junction bases numbered 8, after V lost 2 bases and J lost 6 bases. Here the CDR3 DNA reads TGTGCCAGCAGCGTGACGGGACTAGCGGGAGGAGGCTCCGGGGAGCTGTTTTTT. Translation: CASSVTGLAGGGSGELFF. Combining the CDR3 with reference TRBV9 and TRBJ2-2 gives the whole variable domain DSGVTQTPKHLITATGQRVTLRCSPRSGDLSVYWYQQSLDQGLQFLIQYYNGEERAKGNILERFSAQQFPDLHSELNLSSLELGDSALYFCASSVTGLAGGGSGELFFGEGSRLTVL.

This clonotype has at least ten counts. This chain links TRBV9 with TRBJ1-1; D may be TRBD1 (5 bases). Germline-derived CDR1 and CDR2 are SGDLS and YYNGEE. The ends were cut back, 7 bases at V and 6 bases at J, with 16 bases in the middle. This CDR3 comprises 13 residues. In DNA form, the CDR3 reads TGTGCCAGCGACCCCCCGGGGGGACCTGAAGCTTTCTTT. Translated: CASDPPGGPEAFF.

The table lists this clonotype with many counts. The V gene is TRBV9, the J gene TRBJ2-1; D uncertain. The V end lost 4 bases, the J end lost 5 bases, and 7 bases lay between the germline ends. CDR1 is SGDLS and CDR2 is YYNGEE in the germline V gene. This CDR3 region has 12 residues. The CDR3 DNA sequence: TGTGCCAGCAGCTTAAACAACAATGAGCAGTTCTTC. This gives the protein CASSLNNNEQFF. Filled out from reference TRBV9 and TRBJ2-1, the complete variable domain reads DSGVTQTPKHLITATGQRVTLRCSPRSGDLSVYWYQQSLDQGLQFLIQYYNGEERAKGNILERFSAQQFPDLHSELNLSSLELGDSALYFCASSLNNNEQFFGPGTRLTVL.

There are many counts of this clonotype. This rearrangement joins TRBV21-1 to TRBJ2-7; the table assigns TRBD1, which was not confirmed against the DNA. TRBV21-1 is noted as a pseudogene. The length of the CDR3 is 15 residues. The CDR3 loop is CASSKVPGRRYDQYF. Written as DNA, the CDR3 is TGTGCCAGCAGCAAAGTCCCCGGGAGGAGGTACGATCAGTACTTC.

This clonotype was found many times. V is TRBV9 and J is TRBJ2-5; TRBD2 agrees at 9 bases. The CDR3 has 15 amino acids. V was clipped by 0 bases and J by 5 bases; unmatched bases: 5. The V gene's germline CDR1 is SGDLS and CDR2 YYNGEE. CDR3 loop: CASSVATSGYETQYF. CDR3 coding DNA: TGTGCCAGCAGCGTAGCTACTAGCGGGTATGAGACCCAGTACTTC.

This clonotype was picked up many times. The chain is built from TRBV9 and TRBJ2-3; D could derive from TRBD1 or TRBD2 (6 bases each). Trimming removed 0 bases from V and 2 bases from J, with 16 bases in between. Germline loops: CDR1 SGDLS, CDR2 YYNGEE. The CDR3 length is 17 residues. The CDR3 DNA is TGTGCCAGCAGCGTAGCCCTCGAGGGGGAGGCCACAGATACGCAGTATTTT. It specifies CASSVALEGEATDTQYF. The variable domain in full, completed from reference TRBV9 and TRBJ2-3, reads DSGVTQTPKHLITATGQRVTLRCSPRSGDLSVYWYQQSLDQGLQFLIQYYNGEERAKGNILERFSAQQFPDLHSELNLSSLELGDSALYFCASSVALEGEATDTQYFGPGTRLTVL.

This clonotype came up many times. The rearrangement joins TRBV9 to TRBJ2-5; possibly TRBD1 or TRBD2 for D (6 bases each). Per the germline V gene, CDR1 is SGDLS and CDR2 is YYNGEE. The CDR3 has 15 amino acids. Trimming took off 3 bases at V and 5 bases at J, with 17 bases between the two ends. The CDR3 DNA reads TGTGCCAGCAGCGGGAGGGGTGACAGGCGGGAGACCCAGTACTTC. Encoded protein: CASSGRGDRRETQYF.

At least ten counts were recorded for this clonotype. The rearrangement links TRBV9 to TRBJ2-1; the match to TRBD2 covers 8 bases. The CDR3 totals 15 residues. V dropped 4 bases and J dropped 10; count of bases not matched to a gene: 13. Per the germline V gene, CDR1 is SGDLS and CDR2 is YYNGEE. The DNA for the CDR3 is TGTGCCAGCAGCTCTCTCGGAGCGGGAGAATACGAGCAGTTCTTC. This codes for CASSSLGAGEYEQFF.

This clonotype has a count of ten or more. This chain links TRBV9 with TRBJ2-7; D might be TRBD1 (6 bases). V was clipped by 6 bases and J by 2 bases, with 15 bases between them. The germline CDR1 and CDR2 sequences are SGDLS and YYNGEE. The CDR3 totals 14 residues. This chain's CDR3 is CASTRGRSPYEQYF. DNA of the CDR3: TGTGCCAGCACCAGGGGCAGGTCCCCCTACGAGCAGTACTTC.

This clonotype showed up many times. The chain joins TRBV9 to TRBJ2-7; possible D gene TRBD1, 6 bases. The CDR3 sequence is 14 residues long. Germline assignment: CDR1 SGDLS and CDR2 YYNGEE. V was trimmed by 3 bases and J by 2 bases, leaving 12 bases between them. The CDR3 spells CASSAGDPPYEQYF. The CDR3 region has the DNA TGTGCCAGCAGCGCAGGGGATCCCCCCTACGAGCAGTACTTC.